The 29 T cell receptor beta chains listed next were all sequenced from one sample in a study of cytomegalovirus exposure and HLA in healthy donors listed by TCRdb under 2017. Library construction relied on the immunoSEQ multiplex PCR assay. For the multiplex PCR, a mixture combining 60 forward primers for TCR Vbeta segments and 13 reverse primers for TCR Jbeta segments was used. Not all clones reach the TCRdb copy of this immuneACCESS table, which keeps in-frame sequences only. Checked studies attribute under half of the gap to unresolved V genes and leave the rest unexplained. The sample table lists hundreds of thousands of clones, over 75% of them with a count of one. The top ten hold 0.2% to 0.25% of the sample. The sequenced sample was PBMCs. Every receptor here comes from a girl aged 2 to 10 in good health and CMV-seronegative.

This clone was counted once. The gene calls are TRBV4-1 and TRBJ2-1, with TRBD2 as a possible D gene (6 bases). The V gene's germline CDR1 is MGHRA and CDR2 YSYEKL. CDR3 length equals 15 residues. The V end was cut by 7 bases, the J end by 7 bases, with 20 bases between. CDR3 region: CASTKTVLASNEQFF. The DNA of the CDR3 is TGCGCCAGCACCAAAACAGTACTAGCTTCAAATGAGCAGTTCTTC.

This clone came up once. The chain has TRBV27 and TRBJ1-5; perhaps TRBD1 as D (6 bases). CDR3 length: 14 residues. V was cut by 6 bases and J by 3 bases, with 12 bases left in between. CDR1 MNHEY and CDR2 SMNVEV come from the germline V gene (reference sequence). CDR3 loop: CASSSGQINQPQHF. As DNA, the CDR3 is TGTGCCAGCAGCTCAGGACAGATCAATCAGCCCCAGCATTTT.

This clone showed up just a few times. CDR3: CASSQIADTEAFF. In DNA, the CDR3 is TGCGCCAGCAGCCAAATCGCAGACACTGAAGCTTTCTTT. The rearrangement links TRBV4-1 to TRBJ1-1, with D hard to call. Germline assignment: CDR1 MGHRA and CDR2 YSYEKL. The CDR3 loop spans 13 amino acids. V shed 2 bases and J shed 3 bases, with 7 bases lying between them.

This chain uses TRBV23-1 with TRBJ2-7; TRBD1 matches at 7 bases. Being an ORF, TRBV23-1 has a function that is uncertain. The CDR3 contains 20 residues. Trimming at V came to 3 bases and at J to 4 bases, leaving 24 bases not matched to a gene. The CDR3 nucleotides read TGCGCCAGCAGTCACCACCTTTTGACAGGGAGCCCCAGCGGTGGATACGAGCAGTACTTC. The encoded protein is CASSHHLLTGSPSGGYEQYF.

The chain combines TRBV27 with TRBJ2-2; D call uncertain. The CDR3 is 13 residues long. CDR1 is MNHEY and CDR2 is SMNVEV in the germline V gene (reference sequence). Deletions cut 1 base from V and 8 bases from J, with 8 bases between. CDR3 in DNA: TGTGCCAGCAGTTTATACTCCTTAGGGGAGCTGTTTTTT. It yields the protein CASSLYSLGELFF.

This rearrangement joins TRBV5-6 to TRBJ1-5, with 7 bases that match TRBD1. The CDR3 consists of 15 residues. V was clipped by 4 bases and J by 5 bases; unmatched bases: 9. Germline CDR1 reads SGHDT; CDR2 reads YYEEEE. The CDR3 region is CASSRQGRKDQPQHF. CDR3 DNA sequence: TGTGCCAGCAGCCGACAGGGTAGGAAAGATCAGCCCCAGCATTTT.

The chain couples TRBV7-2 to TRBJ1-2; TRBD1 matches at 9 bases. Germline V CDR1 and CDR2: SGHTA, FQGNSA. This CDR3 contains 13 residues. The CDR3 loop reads CATTGTGFYGYTF. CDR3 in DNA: TGTGCTACTACCGGGACAGGGTTCTATGGCTACACCTTC.

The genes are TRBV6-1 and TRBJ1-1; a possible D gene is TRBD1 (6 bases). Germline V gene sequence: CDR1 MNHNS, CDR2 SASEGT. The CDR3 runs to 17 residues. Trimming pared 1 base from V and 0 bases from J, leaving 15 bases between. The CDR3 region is CASSEVKGVGVNTEAFF. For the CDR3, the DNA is TGTGCCAGCAGTGAAGTCAAGGGGGTAGGAGTGAACACTGAAGCTTTCTTT.

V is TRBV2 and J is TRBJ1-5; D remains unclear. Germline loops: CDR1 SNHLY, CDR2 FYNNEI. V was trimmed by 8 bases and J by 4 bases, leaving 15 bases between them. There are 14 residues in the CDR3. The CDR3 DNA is TGTGCCAGCTCAGAAATCACAGAGAATCAGCCCCAGCATTTT. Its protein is CASSEITENQPQHF.

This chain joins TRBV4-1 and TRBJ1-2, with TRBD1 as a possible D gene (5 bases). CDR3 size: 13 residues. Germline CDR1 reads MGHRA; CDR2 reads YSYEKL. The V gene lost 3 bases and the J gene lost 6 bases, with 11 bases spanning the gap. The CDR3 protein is CASSQYYRNGYTF. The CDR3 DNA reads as TGCGCCAGCAGCCAGTACTACAGGAATGGCTACACCTTC.

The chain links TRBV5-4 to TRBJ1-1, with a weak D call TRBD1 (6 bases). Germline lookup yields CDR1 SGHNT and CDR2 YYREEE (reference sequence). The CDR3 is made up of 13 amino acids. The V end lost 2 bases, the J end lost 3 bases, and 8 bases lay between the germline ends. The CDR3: CASSLSGDTEAFF. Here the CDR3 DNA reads TGTGCCAGCAGCTTATCAGGGGACACTGAAGCTTTCTTT.

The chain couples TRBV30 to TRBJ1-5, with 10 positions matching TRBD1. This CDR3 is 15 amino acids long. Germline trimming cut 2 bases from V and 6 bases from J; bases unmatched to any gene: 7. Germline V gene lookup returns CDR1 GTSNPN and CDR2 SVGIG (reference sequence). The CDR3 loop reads CAWSSGTGAGQPQHF. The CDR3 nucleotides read TGTGCCTGGAGTTCGGGGACAGGGGCTGGTCAGCCCCAGCATTTT.

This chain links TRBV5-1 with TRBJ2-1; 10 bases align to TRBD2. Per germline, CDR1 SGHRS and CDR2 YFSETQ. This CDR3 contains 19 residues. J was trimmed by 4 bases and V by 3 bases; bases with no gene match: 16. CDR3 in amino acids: CASSYPTWTSGHRYNEQFF. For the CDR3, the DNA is TGCGCCAGCAGCTATCCAACGTGGACTAGCGGTCATCGGTACAATGAGCAGTTCTTC. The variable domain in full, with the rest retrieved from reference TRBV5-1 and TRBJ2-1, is KAGVTQTPRYLIKTRGQQVTLSCSPISGHRSVSWYQQTPGQGLQFLFEYFSETQRNKGNFPGRFSGRQFSNSRSEMNVSTLELGDSALYLCASSYPTWTSGHRYNEQFFGPGTRLTVL.

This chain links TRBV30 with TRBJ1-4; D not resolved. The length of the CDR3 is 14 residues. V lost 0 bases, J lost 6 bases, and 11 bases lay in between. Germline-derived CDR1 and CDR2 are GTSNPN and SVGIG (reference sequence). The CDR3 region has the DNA TGTGCCTGGAGTGTTGGAGACTGGGATGAAAAACTGTTTTTT. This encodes CAWSVGDWDEKLFF.

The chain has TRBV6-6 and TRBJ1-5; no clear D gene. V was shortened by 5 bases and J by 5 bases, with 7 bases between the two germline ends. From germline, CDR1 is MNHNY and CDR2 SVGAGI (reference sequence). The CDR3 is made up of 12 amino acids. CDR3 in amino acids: CASSISDQPQHF. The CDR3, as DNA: TGTGCCAGCAGTATCAGTGATCAGCCCCAGCATTTT.

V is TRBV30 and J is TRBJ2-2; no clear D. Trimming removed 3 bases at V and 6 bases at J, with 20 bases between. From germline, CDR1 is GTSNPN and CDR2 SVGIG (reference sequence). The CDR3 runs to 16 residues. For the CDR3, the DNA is TGTGCCTGGAGGATTTCTGGGTCCTCGGGTGCCGGGGAGCTGTTTTTT. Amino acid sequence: CAWRISGSSGAGELFF. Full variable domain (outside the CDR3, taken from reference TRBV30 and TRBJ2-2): SQTIHQWPATLVQPVGSPLSLECTVEGTSNPNLYWYRQAAGRGLQLLFYSVGIGQISSEVPQNLSASRPQDRQFILSSKKLLLSDSGFYLCAWRISGSSGAGELFFGEGSRLTVL.

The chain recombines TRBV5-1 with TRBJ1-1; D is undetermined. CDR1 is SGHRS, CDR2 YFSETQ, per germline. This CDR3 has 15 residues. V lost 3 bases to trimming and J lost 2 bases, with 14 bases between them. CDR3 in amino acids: CASSSGYDGNTEAFF. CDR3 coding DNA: TGCGCCAGCAGCTCGGGGTATGATGGAAACACTGAAGCTTTCTTT.

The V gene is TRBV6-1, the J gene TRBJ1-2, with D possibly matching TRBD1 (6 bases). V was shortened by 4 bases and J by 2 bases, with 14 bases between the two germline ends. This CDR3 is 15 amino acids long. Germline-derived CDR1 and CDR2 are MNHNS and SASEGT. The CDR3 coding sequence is TGTGCCAGCAGTGCCCCGGACGGGACAAACTATGGCTACACCTTC. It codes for CASSAPDGTNYGYTF.

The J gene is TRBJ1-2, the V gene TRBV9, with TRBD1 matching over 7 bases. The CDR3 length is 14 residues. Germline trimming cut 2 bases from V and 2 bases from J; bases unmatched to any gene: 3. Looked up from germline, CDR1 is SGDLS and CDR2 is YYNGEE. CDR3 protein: CASSVKGANYGYTF. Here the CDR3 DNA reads TGTGCCAGCAGCGTCAAGGGGGCCAACTATGGCTACACCTTC.

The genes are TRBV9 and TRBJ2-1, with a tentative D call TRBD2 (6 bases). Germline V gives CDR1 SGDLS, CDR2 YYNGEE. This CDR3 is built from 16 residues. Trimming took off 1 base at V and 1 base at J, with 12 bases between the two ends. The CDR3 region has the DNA TGTGCCAGCAGCGTACAGTCCCGGGGGTCCTACAATGAGCAGTTCTTC. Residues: CASSVQSRGSYNEQFF.

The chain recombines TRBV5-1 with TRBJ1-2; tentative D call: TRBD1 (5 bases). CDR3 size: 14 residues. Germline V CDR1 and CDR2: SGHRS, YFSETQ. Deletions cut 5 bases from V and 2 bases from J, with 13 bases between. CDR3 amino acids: CASSIQGYNYGYTF. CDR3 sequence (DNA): TGCGCCAGCAGTATCCAGGGCTACAACTATGGCTACACCTTC. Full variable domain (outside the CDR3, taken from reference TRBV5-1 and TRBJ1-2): KAGVTQTPRYLIKTRGQQVTLSCSPISGHRSVSWYQQTPGQGLQFLFEYFSETQRNKGNFPGRFSGRQFSNSRSEMNVSTLELGDSALYLCASSIQGYNYGYTFGSGTRLTVV.

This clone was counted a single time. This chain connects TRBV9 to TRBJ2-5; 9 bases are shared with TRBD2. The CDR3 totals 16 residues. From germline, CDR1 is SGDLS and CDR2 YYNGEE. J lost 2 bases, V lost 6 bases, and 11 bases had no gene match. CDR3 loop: CASTASGAGFQETQYF. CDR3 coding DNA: TGTGCCAGCACAGCTAGCGGGGCGGGGTTTCAAGAGACCCAGTACTTC.

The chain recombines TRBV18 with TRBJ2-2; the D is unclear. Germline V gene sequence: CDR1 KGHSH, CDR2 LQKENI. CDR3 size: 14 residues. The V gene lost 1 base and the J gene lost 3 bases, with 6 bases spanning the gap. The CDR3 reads CASSPLDYTGELFF. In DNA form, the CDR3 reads TGTGCCAGCTCACCACTAGACTACACCGGGGAGCTGTTTTTT. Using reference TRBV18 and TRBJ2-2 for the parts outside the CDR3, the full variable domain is NAGVMQNPRHLVRRRGQEARLRCSPMKGHSHVYWYRQLPEEGLKFMVYLQKENIIDESGMPKERFSAEFPKEGPSILRIQQVVRGDSAAYFCASSPLDYTGELFFGEGSRLTVL.

In DNA, the CDR3 is TGTGCCTGGGATCTATCAGGGGCAACCGGGGCCAACGTCCTGACTTTC. It specifies CAWDLSGATGANVLTF. The chain uses TRBV30 and TRBJ2-6; D may be TRBD1 (6 bases). The V end was cut by 5 bases, the J end by 4 bases, with 18 bases between. This CDR3 region has 16 residues. Per germline, CDR1 GTSNPN and CDR2 SVGIG (reference sequence).

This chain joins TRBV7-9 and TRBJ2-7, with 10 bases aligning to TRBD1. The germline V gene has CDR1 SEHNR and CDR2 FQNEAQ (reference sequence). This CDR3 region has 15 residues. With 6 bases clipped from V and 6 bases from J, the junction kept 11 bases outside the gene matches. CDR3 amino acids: CASSRTGGSGSEQYF. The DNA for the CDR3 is TGTGCCAGCAGTCGGACAGGGGGTTCGGGTAGCGAGCAGTACTTC.

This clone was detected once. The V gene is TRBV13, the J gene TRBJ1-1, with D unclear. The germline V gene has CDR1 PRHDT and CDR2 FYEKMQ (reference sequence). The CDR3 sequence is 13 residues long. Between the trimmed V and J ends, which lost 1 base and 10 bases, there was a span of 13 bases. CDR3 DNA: TGTGCCAGCAGCTTAGACGTTCTTCGGGGAGCTTTCTTT. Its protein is CASSLDVLRGAFF.

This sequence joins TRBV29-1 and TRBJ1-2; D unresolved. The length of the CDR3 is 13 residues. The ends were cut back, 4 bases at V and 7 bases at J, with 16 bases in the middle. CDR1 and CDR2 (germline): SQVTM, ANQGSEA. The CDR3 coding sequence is TGCAGCGTTGCCAGGCACGACCTATTTGGCTACACCTTC. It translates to CSVARHDLFGYTF.

The CDR3 spells CAWMGRGETQYF. The CDR3 coding sequence is TGTGCCTGGATGGGTAGAGGGGAGACCCAGTACTTC. The chain couples TRBV30 to TRBJ2-5; possible D gene TRBD2, 5 bases. The CDR3 extends over 12 amino acids. From germline, CDR1 is GTSNPN and CDR2 SVGIG (reference sequence). Trimming left V 4 bases short and J 5 bases short, with 11 bases between.

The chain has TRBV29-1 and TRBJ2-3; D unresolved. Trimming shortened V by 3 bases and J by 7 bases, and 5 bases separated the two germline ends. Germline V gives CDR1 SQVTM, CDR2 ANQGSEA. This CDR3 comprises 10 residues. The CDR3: CSVELNTQYF. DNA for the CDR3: TGCAGCGTTGAGCTAAATACGCAGTATTTT.